The rows below give T cell receptor beta chains drawn from one sample of a study of memory CD4+ T cells and cytomegalovirus serostatus. The assay was immunoSEQ multiplex PCR, and TCRdb's table has in-frame clones only and misses some. The sample holds about 40,000 clones, around 78% seen once. Material: memory CD4+ T cells from blood. Source of these receptors: an adult in good health and CMV-seronegative. Both conserved end residues are part of each CDR3. The D gene is left open where the match is weak. Clone size, where shown, is once, few, many, or a class for clones that have expanded.

D,J,V,size,length,CDR3,DNA
TRBD1,TRBJ2-2,TRBV19,NA,13,CASNRGSTGELFF,TGTGCCAGTAACAGGGGTTCCACCGGGGAGCTGTTTTTT
NA,TRBJ1-5,TRBV5-1,NA,13,CASSYGGNQPQHF,TGCGCCAGCAGCTATGGCGGCAATCAGCCCCAGCATTTT
NA,TRBJ1-6,TRBV30,few,13,CAWVTSYNSPLHF,TGTGCCTGGGTAACCTCCTATAATTCACCCCTCCACTTT
TRBD1,TRBJ1-4,TRBV27,once,15,CASRQQGRGNEKLFF,TGTGCCAGCAGACAACAGGGGAGGGGCAATGAAAAACTGTTTTTT
NA,TRBJ1-2,TRBV27,NA,14,CASSSSDGRYGYTF,TGTGCCAGCAGTTCGTCCGACGGGCGTTATGGCTACACCTTC
NA,TRBJ2-2,TRBV10-1,NA,14,CASREQTNTGELFF,TGCGCCAGCAGAGAACAGACGAACACCGGGGAGCTGTTTTTT
NA,TRBJ2-2,TRBV5-6,NA,15,CASSLRRGKTGELFF,TGTGCCAGCAGCTTGCGACGGGGAAAGACCGGGGAGCTGTTTTTT
NA,TRBJ1-1,TRBV19,NA,14,CASIRSSSATEAFF,TGTGCCAGTATAAGGTCCTCCTCGGCCACTGAAGCTTTCTTT
NA,TRBJ2-1,TRBV9,NA,12,CASSTGYNEQFF,TGTGCCAGCAGTACAGGGTACAATGAGCAGTTCTTC
NA,TRBJ1-1,TRBV28,few,12,CASSLGGQYGFF,TGTGCCAGCAGTTTAGGGGGTCAATATGGTTTCTTT
NA,TRBJ1-2,TRBV10-3,few,13,CAISEPGVYGYTF,TGTGCCATCAGTGAGCCGGGGGTCTATGGCTACACCTTC
NA,TRBJ2-1,TRBV11-2,NA,16,CASSSYRGGGAVEQFF,TGTGCCAGCAGCTCATACCGAGGGGGCGGGGCGGTAGAGCAGTTCTTC
TRBD1,TRBJ1-4,TRBV7-9,few,14,CASSSGRQGAKLFF,TGTGCCAGCAGCTCCGGGCGACAGGGGGCGAAACTGTTTTTT
TRBD2,TRBJ2-1,TRBV6-6,NA,15,CASRDSGDTYNEQFF,TGTGCCAGCAGAGATAGCGGGGACACCTACAATGAGCAGTTCTTC